The source of this T cell receptor (beta chain) is a study of T cells in Graves' hyperthyroidism and ophthalmopathy. TCR beta CDR3 regions were amplified from RNA. Using the HTBI primer set, a first-round RT-PCR was run on the TCR CDR3. One entry per CDR3 protein, called by TCRdb with MiXCR from the multiplex PCR reads. The sample includes about 290,000 distinct CDR3 sequences, roughly an eighth seen only once; the top ten take approximately 7.9%. On this clonotype: A much bigger clone sits one base away, suggesting this may be a read error.

This sample holds PBMCs from 10 ml fresh peripheral blood. Looked up from germline, CDR1 is MDHEN and CDR2 is SYDVKM. This CDR3 spans 14 amino acids. The chain recombines TRBV28 with TRBJ2-3; D not certain. Source material: blood. The TCR was taken from a woman in her thirties or forties with Graves' hyperthyroidism. The CDR3 DNA reads TGTGTCAGCAGTGAGGAGTCTTACCAGGATACGCAGTATTTT. It encodes CVSSEESYQDTQYF.